The sequence of this T cell receptor beta chain was determined in a study of shared clonotypes between healthy human individuals. Assay: immunoSEQ multiplex PCR; the TCRdb copy retains only in-frame clones and omits some. The data show some 650,000 clones, with around 97% seen just once and 0.045% to 0.07% held by the top ten. Findings and limits, study-wide: Across a handful of donors, naive CD4 shared 5% to 6.5%, naive CD8 over 3%, memory CD4 2% to 2.5%, memory CD8 under 0.5%. As a rule, naive subsets had a larger estimated richness than memory subsets. Unshared clonotypes carried lower generation probabilities than those common to all four donors.

The CDR3 loop spans 14 amino acids. Germline V gene data show CDR1 as SGHTA and CDR2 as FQGNSA. V was trimmed by 2 bases and J by 2 bases, leaving 10 bases between them. Of note for this clone: Its antigen is not known.

CD4+ cells yielded CD45RA+ naive and CD45RA-negative memory subsets. This sequence originates from a young woman in good health. The specimen sequenced was naive CD4+ T cells sorted from blood. Subset in this sample: CD45RA+ positively selected. This rearrangement joins TRBV7-2 to TRBJ2-7, with D possibly TRBD2 on 5 matching bases. In nucleotides, the CDR3 is TGTGCCAGCAGCTTAATAATCGGGACCTACGAGCAGTACTTC. This codes for CASSLIIGTYEQYF. Based on the CDR3 plus reference TRBV7-2 and TRBJ2-7, the full variable domain is GAGVSQSPSNKVTEKGKDVELRCDPISGHTALYWYRQSLGQGLEFLIYFQGNSAPDKSGLPSDRFSAERTGGSVSTLTIQRTQQEDSAVYLCASSLIIGTYEQYFGPGTRLTVT.